Included here is one T cell receptor beta chain sequence, with context. What it binds is unknown. This specimen comes from a study of cytomegalovirus exposure and HLA in healthy donors. This PCR relied on a set of 60 Vbeta primers and 13 Jbeta primers. Data came from immunoSEQ multiplex PCR; TCRdb stores just in-frame clones and leaves some out. The sample has about 210,000 clones; 70% to 80% are singletons. The CDR3 consists of 14 residues. The ends lost 2 bases at V and 5 bases at J; junction bases unmatched: 3. CDR1 is LGHNA, CDR2 YSLEER, per germline. Broader study findings: According to an earlier analysis, most TCR beta V segments yielded productive rearrangements about 87% or about 30% of the time.

The specimen sequenced was PBMCs. The chain recombines TRBV4-3 with TRBJ1-2, with 9 bases matching TRBD1. The source of this sequence is a male donor in good health and CMV-seropositive. In DNA, the CDR3 is TGCGCCAGCAGCCAACGACAGGGGGAGTATGGCTACACCTTC. The encoded protein is CASSQRQGEYGYTF.